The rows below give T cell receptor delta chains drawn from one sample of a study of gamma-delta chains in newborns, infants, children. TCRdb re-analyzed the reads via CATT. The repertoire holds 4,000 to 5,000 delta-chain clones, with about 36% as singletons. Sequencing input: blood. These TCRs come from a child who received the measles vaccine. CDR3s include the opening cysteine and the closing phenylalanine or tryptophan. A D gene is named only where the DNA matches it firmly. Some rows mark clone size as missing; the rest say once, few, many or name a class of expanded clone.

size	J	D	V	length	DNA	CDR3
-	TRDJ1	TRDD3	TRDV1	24	TGTGCTCTTGGGGACCCCCACCGCTTACTAGGCTACTGGGGGATAGGGGGAGGCACCGATAAACTCATCTTT	CALGDPHRLLGYWGIGGGTDKLIF
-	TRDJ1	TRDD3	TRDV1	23	TGTGCTCTTGGGGACTCTCCTATTTCCTACCGGCACTGGGGGATACGGGACGCCGATAAACTCATCTTT	CALGDSPISYRHWGIRDADKLIF
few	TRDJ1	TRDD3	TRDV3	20	TGTGCCTTCCGTGAGGGGTACTGGGGGCCCAAAGGCTCCACTACCGATAAACTCATCTTT	CAFREGYWGPKGSTTDKLIF
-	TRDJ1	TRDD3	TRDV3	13	TGTGCCTTTACCTGGGGGATATGGCGTAAACTCATCTTT	CAFTWGIWRKLIF
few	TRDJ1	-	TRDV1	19	TGTGCTCTTGGGGAACTAGGAGCCGTCCGGACCTTTAGGACCGATAAACTCATCTTT	CALGELGAVRTFRTDKLIF
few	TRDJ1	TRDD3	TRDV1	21	TGTGCTCTTGGGGGCCCCGTCACGCCTTACTGGGGACCCCTCTGGACCGATAAACTCATCTTT	CALGGPVTPYWGPLWTDKLIF
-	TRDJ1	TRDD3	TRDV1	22	TGTGCTCTTGGGGAAGGGAAGAACTTCCCCACCCTTACTGGGGGATACACCGATAAACTCATCTTT	CALGEGKNFPTLTGGYTDKLIF
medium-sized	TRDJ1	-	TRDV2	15	TGTGCCTGTGAGACCGGGATGCCTTACACCGATAAACTCATCTTT	CACETGMPYTDKLIF
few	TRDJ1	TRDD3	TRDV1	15	TGTGCCCTTGGGGAAGACTGGGGGATACCCGATAAACTCATCTTT	CALGEDWGIPDKLIF
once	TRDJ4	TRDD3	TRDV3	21	TGTGCCTTAAGTCCTCTTCCCAAATCCTGGGGGATTGAATTCCAACGCAGACCCCCGATCTTT	CALSPLPKSWGIEFQRRPPIF
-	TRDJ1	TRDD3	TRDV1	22	TGTGCTCTTGGGGCTCGGCCTTCCTACTTCGAATTGGGGGATACGCGCAGAAATAAACTCATCTTT	CALGARPSYFELGDTRRNKLIF
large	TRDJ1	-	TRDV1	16	TGTGCTCTTCCCTCACCTTTCCGCGGCGGTAGGGGTAAACTCATCTTT	CALPSPFRGGRGKLIF
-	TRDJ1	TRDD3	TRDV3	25	TGTGCCTTTAGCCCGATCCTGGGCCGGGCTTCCCACTGTAGTACTGGGGGATACGCGAGCGATAAACTCATCTTT	CAFSPILGRASHCSTGGYASDKLIF
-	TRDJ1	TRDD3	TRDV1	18	TGTGCTCTTGGGGACCCCTTCCCGTTGGGGGATACCGGTGATAAACTCATCTTT	CALGDPFPLGDTGDKLIF
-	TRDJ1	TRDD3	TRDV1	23	TGTGCTCTTGGGGAACTCCCCCTCCGTGCGTTGAACTGGGGGTTGGGCTACACCGATAAACTCATCTTT	CALGELPLRALNWGLGYTDKLIF
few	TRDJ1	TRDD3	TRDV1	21	TGTGCTCTTGGGGAATGCCCCTTCCCCTCTTACTGGGGGATACGGCCCGATAAACTCATCTTT	CALGECPFPSYWGIRPDKLIF
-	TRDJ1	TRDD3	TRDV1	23	TGTGCTCTTGGGGAACTCTCCTACGCTACTGGGGGGATATATCCGACGTACACCGATAAACTCATCTTT	CALGELSYATGGIYPTYTDKLIF
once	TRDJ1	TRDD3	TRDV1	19	TGTGCTCTTGGGGAACCGACCTACTTGGGGGATTTGGAGTCCGATAAACTCATCTTT	CALGEPTYLGDLESDKLIF
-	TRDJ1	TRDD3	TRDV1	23	TGTGCTCTTGGGGACCCCGGGCCTTCCGCCTATACTGGGGGATACGCGGGCACCGATAAACTCATCTTT	CALGDPGPSAYTGGYAGTDKLIF
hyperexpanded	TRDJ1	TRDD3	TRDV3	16	TGTGCCTTTAGAGGTGAAAGATGGGGGACCACCGATAAACTCATCTTT	CAFRGERWGTTDKLIF
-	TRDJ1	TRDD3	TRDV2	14	TGTGCCTGTGACTCCATACTGGGGACCTATAAACTCATCTTT	CACDSILGTYKLIF
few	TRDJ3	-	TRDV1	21	TGTGCTCTTGGGGCCCTGACCCACATACGATACTCTACGTGGGACACCCGACAGATGTTTTTC	CALGALTHIRYSTWDTRQMFF
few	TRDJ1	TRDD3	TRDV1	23	TGTGCTCTTGGGGAACGTTCCTCTCTCTACTGGGGGATACCAAGCTCGTACACCGATAAACTCATCTTT	CALGERSSLYWGIPSSYTDKLIF
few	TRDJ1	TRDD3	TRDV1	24	TGTGCTCTTGGGGAACTCGGACCTCCCCCAGCTTGCTTGGTACTGGGGGCGAACACCGATAAACTCATCTTT	CALGELGPPPACLVLGANTDKLIF
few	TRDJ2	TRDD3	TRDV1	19	TGTGCTCTTGGGGAACTGTTCCTCCAAGTTCTACTGGGGAACTCACAACTCTTCTTT	CALGELFLQVLLGNSQLFF
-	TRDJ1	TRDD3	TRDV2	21	TGTGCCTGTGACTCCTTACAGGGGGATACGCCGAGCCCAGCTACTGACGATAAACTCATCTTT	CACDSLQGDTPSPATDDKLIF
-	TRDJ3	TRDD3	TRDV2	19	TGTGCCTGTGACACCGTACTGGGGGACCGCTCCTGGGACGCCCGACAGATGTTTTTC	CACDTVLGDRSWDARQMFF
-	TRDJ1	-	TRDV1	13	TGTGCTCTTGGGGAACTACGCGGGGATAAACTCATCTTT	CALGELRGDKLIF
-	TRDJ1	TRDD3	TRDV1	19	TGTGCTCTTGGGGATCCACTACTTCCTGGGGGATACGCTTGCGATAAACTCATCTTT	CALGDPLLPGGYACDKLIF
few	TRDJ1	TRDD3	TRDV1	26	TGTGCTCTTGGGGAACTGCCTGTTATTTTCCTATTTACTGGGGGATCCTCGTGGAGGAGTACCGATAAACTCATCTTT	CALGELPVIFLFTGGSSWRSTDKLIF
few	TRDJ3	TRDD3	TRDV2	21	TGTGCCTGTGACACCGCGGAGGCGAAGGGGGATACAGCCTGGGACACCCGACAGATGTTTTTC	CACDTAEAKGDTAWDTRQMFF
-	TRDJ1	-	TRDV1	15	TGTGCTCTTGGGGCGACGGCCTTTCACACCGATAAACTCATCTTT	CALGATAFHTDKLIF
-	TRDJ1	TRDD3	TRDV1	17	TGTGCTCTTGGCTCCCTCCCTACTGGGGGCCCCACCGATAAACTCATCTTT	CALGSLPTGGPTDKLIF
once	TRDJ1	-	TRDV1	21	TGTGCTCTGACGGACGACCTAATCCCCAGAGGGCTTCCCGAACACACCGATAAACTCATCTTT	CALTDDLIPRGLPEHTDKLIF
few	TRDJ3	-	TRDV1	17	TGTGCTCTTGGGCCGCCTACTGGGTCCTGGGACACCCGACAGATGTTTTTC	CALGPPTGSWDTRQMFF
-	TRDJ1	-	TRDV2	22	TGTGCCTGTGACGCGATCTCGAACCCGGGGTTAATCGCGCCGATATACACCGATAAACTCATCTTT	CACDAISNPGLIAPIYTDKLIF
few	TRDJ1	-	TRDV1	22	TGTGCTCTTGGGGAACGCGACTTCCTACGGTACTGGGGGGGCCTGTACACCGATAAACTCATCTTT	CALGERDFLRYWGGLYTDKLIF
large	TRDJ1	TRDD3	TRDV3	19	TGTGCCTCCGCTTCCGTGGGGGATACCTCGGTGGAACAATCAGATAAACTCATCTTT	CASASVGDTSVEQSDKLIF
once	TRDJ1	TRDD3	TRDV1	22	TGTGCTCTTGGGGAAAATGAGGACTGGGGGATAGGGTATCTGGAGTACACCGATAAACTCATCTTT	CALGENEDWGIGYLEYTDKLIF
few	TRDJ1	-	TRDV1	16	TGTGCTCTTGGGGAACTATCCAAACCGTACACCGATAAACTCATCTTT	CALGELSKPYTDKLIF
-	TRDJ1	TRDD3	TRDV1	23	TGTGCTCTTGGGGAACGGCAATTCCTACGATTTTTACTGGGGGATACGAGCACCGATAAACTCATCTTT	CALGERQFLRFLLGDTSTDKLIF
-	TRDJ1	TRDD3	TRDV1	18	TGTGCTCTTGGGGAATATAAGGGGGGATATAAAACCACCGATAAACTCATCTTT	CALGEYKGGYKTTDKLIF
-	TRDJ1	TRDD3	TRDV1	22	TGTGCTCTTGGGGAACCCGAGGAAGAACCCGGGGGATATCGGCTATACACCGATAAACTCATCTTT	CALGEPEEEPGGYRLYTDKLIF
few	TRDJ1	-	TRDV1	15	TGTGCTCTTGGGGGAAAGGGGAGAATGGCGGTTAAACTCATCTTT	CALGGKGRMAVKLIF
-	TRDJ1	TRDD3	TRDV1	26	TGTGCTCTTGGGGAACTAACCGCTTCCCTGGGGCCCTTGTCGCTGCTGGGGGATATGTGGACCGATAAACTCATCTTT	CALGELTASLGPLSLLGDMWTDKLIF
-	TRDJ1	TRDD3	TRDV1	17	TGTGCTCTTGGGGAACTCCTACGGGGGGATACCACCGATAAACTCATCTTT	CALGELLRGDTTDKLIF
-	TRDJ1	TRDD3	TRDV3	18	TGTGCCTTACCTATTGGCTTACGGCTGGGGGATCCTGAAGGGCAACTCATCTTT	CALPIGLRLGDPEGQLIF
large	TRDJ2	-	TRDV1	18	TGTGCTCTTGAATCCTACGGGAAGTACTGGGCCTTGACAGCACAACTCTTCTTT	CALESYGKYWALTAQLFF
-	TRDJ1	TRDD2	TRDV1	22	TGTGCTCTTGGGGAACCTCCCCTAATACTTCCTACCCGTACTTCGTACACCGATAAACTCATCTTT	CALGEPPLILPTRTSYTDKLIF